The 6 T cell receptor beta chains in this list originate from one sample, sequenced in a study of early T cells in non-severe SARS-CoV-2 infection. TCRdb ran MiXCR on the 5' RACE reads and lists one entry per CDR3 protein. The table lists about 64,000 distinct CDR3 sequences, around 12% of them singletons. The sequenced sample consisted of whole blood. The receptors stem from an adult who was a healthcare worker with PCR-confirmed SARS-CoV-2 infection or an uninfected control (not recorded which).

This clonotype was recorded many times. This rearrangement joins TRBV6-6 to TRBJ1-4, with TRBD1 identical over 11 bases. V shed 2 bases, J shed 7 bases, and the junction held 0 bases outside the gene matches. Germline V gene data show CDR1 as MNHNY and CDR2 as SVGAGI (reference sequence). This CDR3 is 14 amino acids long. CDR3 coding DNA: TGTGCCAGCAGTTACGGACAGGGGGCTGAAAAACTGTTTTTT. The encoded protein is CASSYGQGAEKLFF.

This clonotype was recorded a few times. The V gene is TRBV2, the J gene TRBJ2-2, with 12 bases that match TRBD2. Germline values: CDR1 SNHLY, CDR2 FYNNEI. The junction had 2 bases not matched to a gene; V was cut back by 6 bases and J by 3 bases. The CDR3 totals 15 residues. The CDR3 sequence: CASRLAGGYTGELFF. CDR3 nucleotide sequence: TGTGCCAGCAGACTAGCGGGGGGTTACACCGGGGAGCTGTTTTTT.

This clonotype was detected ten times or more. The chain carries TRBV7-9 and TRBJ1-2; a weak D match, TRBD1 (5 bases). Germline CDR1 is SEHNR and CDR2 is FQNEAQ (reference sequence). The CDR3 is 14 residues long. Trimming shortened V by 5 bases and J by 6 bases, and 16 bases separated the two germline ends. The CDR3 loop is CASSHPGRVNGYTF. DNA for the CDR3: TGTGCCAGCAGCCACCCAGGGAGGGTGAATGGCTACACCTTC.

A few counts support this clonotype. The V call is TRBV10-3, the J call TRBJ2-5, with D perhaps TRBD1 (6 bases). The V end was cut by 0 bases, the J end by 4 bases, with 9 bases between. The germline gives CDR1 ENHRY, CDR2 SYGVKD. The CDR3 extends over 14 amino acids. For the CDR3, the DNA is TGTGCCATCAGTGAGTCGGGCAGGGGAGAGACCCAGTACTTC. This encodes CAISESGRGETQYF.

The chain combines TRBV7-2 with TRBJ2-4, with 7 nucleotides matching TRBD1. V lost 1 base and J lost 8; bases outside the gene matches: 5. The CDR3 is 14 amino acids. The germline gives CDR1 SGHTA, CDR2 FQGNSA. The CDR3 region has the DNA TGTGCCAGCAGCTTAGGAGGGGGCAGGGACATTCAGTACTTC. This translates into CASSLGGGRDIQYF.

This clonotype appeared many times. This sequence joins TRBV9 and TRBJ2-2, with a tentative D call TRBD1 (5 bases). The V end was cut by 0 bases, the J end by 4 bases, with 10 bases between. This CDR3 has 15 residues. In germline, CDR1 is SGDLS, CDR2 YYNGEE. The CDR3 DNA sequence: TGTGCCAGCAGCGTAGATGGGGCGCGCACCGGGGAGCTGTTTTTT. Its translation: CASSVDGARTGELFF.